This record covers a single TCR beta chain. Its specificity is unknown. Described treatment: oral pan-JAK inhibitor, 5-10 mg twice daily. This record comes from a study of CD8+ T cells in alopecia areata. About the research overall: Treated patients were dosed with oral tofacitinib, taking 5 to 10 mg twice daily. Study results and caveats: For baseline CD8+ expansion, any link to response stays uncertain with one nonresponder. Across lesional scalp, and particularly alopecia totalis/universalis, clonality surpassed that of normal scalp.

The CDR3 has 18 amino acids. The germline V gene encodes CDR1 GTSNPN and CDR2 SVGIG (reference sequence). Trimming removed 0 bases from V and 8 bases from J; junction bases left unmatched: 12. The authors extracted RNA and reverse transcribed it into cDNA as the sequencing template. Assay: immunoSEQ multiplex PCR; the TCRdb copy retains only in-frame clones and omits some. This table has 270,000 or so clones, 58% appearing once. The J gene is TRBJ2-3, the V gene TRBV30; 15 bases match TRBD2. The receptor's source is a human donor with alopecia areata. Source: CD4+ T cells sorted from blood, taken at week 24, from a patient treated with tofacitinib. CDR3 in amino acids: CAWSVRPPGLAGGSTQYF. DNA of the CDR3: TGTGCCTGGAGTGTACGTCCCCCGGGACTAGCGGGGGGCAGTACGCAGTATTTT. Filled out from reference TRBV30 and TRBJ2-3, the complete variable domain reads SQTIHQWPATLVQPVGSPLSLECTVEGTSNPNLYWYRQAAGRGLQLLFYSVGIGQISSEVPQNLSASRPQDRQFILSSKKLLLSDSGFYLCAWSVRPPGLAGGSTQYFGPGTRLTVL.